This TCR beta chain originates from a study of cytomegalovirus exposure and HLA in healthy donors. General study results and limits: Sequencing likely caused a cluster of highly shared sequence variants. Many donors shared some public TCRs, even though most TCR sequences were rare.

CDR1 is SGHDT, CDR2 YYEEEE, per germline. The CDR3 totals 15 residues. V gave up 0 bases and J gave up 2 bases; unmatched junction bases: 4. PCR was performed using 60 Vbeta and 13 Jbeta primers. Profiling relied on immunoSEQ multiplex PCR, and the TCRdb table lists in-frame clones only, not all of them. The sample has about 100,000 clones; roughly 70% are singletons. With respect to this clone: What it binds is not known.

This chain uses TRBV5-6 with TRBJ1-1; 7 bases match TRBD1. The sample comprised PBMCs. This clonotype originated in a woman under 30 in good health and CMV-seropositive. Here the CDR3 reads CASSLERGLNTEAFF. The CDR3 DNA sequence: TGTGCCAGCAGCTTGGAGAGGGGGCTCAACACTGAAGCTTTCTTT.